This TCR beta chain was identified during a study of T cell responses to AZD1222 COVID-19 vaccine. The wider study: Some second doses came at about 4 weeks and others at about 12 weeks; these were pooled.

In germline, CDR1 is SQVTM, CDR2 ANQGSEA. The CDR3 spans 12 residues. V lost 7 bases and J lost 7, with 16 bases in between. Only in-frame clones appear in the TCRdb table, and some are missing; sequencing was by immunoSEQ multiplex PCR. The sample has approximately 180,000 clones; less than 95% are singletons. This chain uses TRBV29-1 with TRBJ1-2; D is perhaps TRBD1 (5 bases). The sequences come from peripheral blood, collected on day 0 of AZD1222 vaccination. The sequence was obtained from an adult in good health. The CDR3 DNA follows: TGCAGCGCTCGGGACTCGCGCACTGGCTACACCTTC. It translates to CSARDSRTGYTF.